This T cell receptor beta chain appears in the sequencing data of a study of cytomegalovirus exposure and HLA in healthy donors (dated by TCRdb to the late 2010s). About the investigation overall: In an earlier analysis of approximately 640 of the donors, around 290 Gb of sequence data and 120 million or so unique TCR beta sequences from about 180 million T cells were reported. An early release covering approximately 600 HLA-typed donors comprised about 320 gigabases of sequencing data and 85 million or so unique TCR sequences. Of the roughly 400 genotyped donors, 65% to 90% fell in the genetic ancestry cluster associated with self-reported Caucasian donors. The study was designed to test whether signatures of past pathogen exposure could be identified by cataloging public T cell receptors. The study used immunosequencing to profile the T cell repertoires of approximately 640 subjects and linked those repertoires to cytomegalovirus serostatus. Along with the roughly 710-subject first cohort, a separate validation cohort of over a hundred different subjects was used. To predict cytomegalovirus infection status, the study combined high-throughput TCR immunosequencing, statistical association of individual TCRs with disease status, and machine learning. A later analysis re-examined previously published TCR beta repertoires from hundreds of donors and added high-resolution HLA genotyping to investigate patterns of TCR occurrence. The later analysis used no new phenotypic data to find candidate immune exposures, relying instead on TCR beta sequences and their occurrence across donors. In an earlier analysis of about 590 of the donors, high-throughput TCR beta sequencing was used to judge whether each TCR beta V gene segment behaved as functional or pseudogenic. Donor age, sex, ethnicity and CMV serostatus were collected together with the repertoire data. A later genetic analysis took genome-wide SNP genotypes for about three fifths of the roughly 670 donors and used that subset as a discovery cohort. Every repertoire in the discovery cohort had been generated on one and the same sequencing platform. HLA typing covered class I and class II loci at four-digit resolution. Typing coverage differed by locus: A, B, C, DRB1 and DQB1 were typed in roughly 620-640 donors, DQA1 in 500 to 550, DPA1 in around 600, and DPB1 in about 450. About 5 DR-DQ haplotypes were handled as single units for association and clustering, since linkage in the cohort was strong. On average, around 230,000 unique TCR beta nucleotide sequences were sequenced per donor among a few hundred genotyped donors of the cohort, with roughly 18% of those sequences being non-productive.

According to the germline V gene, CDR1 reads SGHDN and CDR2 reads FVKESK. Spanning cysteine to phenylalanine, the CDR3 consists of 11 amino acids. The sequence is cut down to CDR3 DNA, 33 bases in frame from base 1. Trimming removed 8 bases from V and 4 bases from J, leaving 8 bases between the germline ends. As for this clone: This clone's antigen is unknown. No base qualities exist here, and no much larger clone lies one base off it.

Library preparation was by the immunoSEQ multiplex PCR assay. For the multiplex PCR, a mixture combining 60 forward primers for TCR Vbeta segments and 13 reverse primers for TCR Jbeta segments was used. The CDR3 region of rearranged TCR beta genes was amplified from genomic DNA by a multiplex PCR assay. On the Illumina HiSeq System, the amplified TCR beta libraries were sequenced as 87-base-pair reads. Regarding the original processing steps: A later analysis counted 75 million to 100 million unique TCR beta chains across the 700 or so repertoires, and roughly 10 million of these chains were shared by at least two donors. Raw reads were error-corrected and collapsed into unique sequences with a nearest-neighbor algorithm that merged closely related sequences to remove PCR and sequencing errors. To assign V, D and J gene segments, CDR3 sequences were aligned to IMGT reference sequences. For a sequence to be retained, a match of at least six nucleotides to both a V gene segment and a J gene segment was required. A rearrangement counted as productive if the CDR3 had no stop codons and remained in frame with V and J, and every other rearrangement counted as non-productive. CDR3 was defined by IMGT convention, running from the second conserved V-encoded cysteine to the conserved J-encoded phenylalanine. Sequences without an unambiguous match to a single V gene segment were excluded from the earlier analysis of several hundred of the donors. An earlier analysis of about 590 of the donors classified V segments as functional when productive rearrangements were above 56.7% and as segregating when the standard deviation between donors was above 5%. A statistical classification framework was built to diagnose cytomegalovirus status from the catalog of TCR beta chain sequences. V and J gene assignment, in a later analysis, came from comparing TCR nucleotide sequences with IMGT/GENE-DB human TR gene sequences. The TCRdist pipeline was used in a later analysis to assign CDR3 sequences and most-parsimonious VDJ recombination scenarios. In a later analysis, every TCR beta chain was defined by the combination of its CDR3 amino acid sequence and its V-gene family, and reads without a unique V-gene family were dropped. A later analysis removed 550 to 700 highly shared, low-generation-probability nucleotide sequences to deal with suspected cross-contamination and a sequencing artifact. A later analysis calculated a clonal expansion index for each public chain from normalized within-repertoire ranks of inferred template counts. In a later analysis, generation probabilities were computed using a VDJ recombination model fitted to out-of-frame rearrangements, and the results were checked against IGoR. In a later analysis, hypergeometric tests were used to score TCR-TCR, TCR-HLA and TCR-CMV co-occurrence, with a repertoire-size bias correction applied to TCR pairs. A later analysis estimated false discovery rates by permuting HLA or CMV assignments 20 times. In a later analysis, co-occurring TCRs were grouped using DBSCAN, and TCRdist sequence similarity was added for clustering within HLA-allele-positive subsets. For co-occurrence clustering, repertoires with fewer than 30,000 or more than 120,000 public chains were excluded, along with four to six repertoires with anomalous nucleotide sharing. The clones in this table, taken by TCRdb from immuneACCESS, are in-frame only. Not every clone is retained; where verified, under half of the shortfall comes from an unresolved V gene, and the cause of the rest is unknown. V, J and clone size are taken as reported in that table, and D and trimming were inferred from the DNA itself. The sample table shows about 160,000 clones, and around 72% are seen once. The ten largest clones represent approximately 1.3% of the sample.

The cohort consisted of 600 to 700 healthy bone marrow donors. Cohort members were all nominally healthy when sampled, although unrecorded immune exposures were likely present. The donor was CMV seronegative and belonged to the group of over 350 seronegative cohort members. A peripheral blood sample was provided by each donor, and peripheral blood mononuclear cells were used for TCR beta sequencing. The Qiagen DNeasy Blood Extraction Kit was used to extract genomic DNA from the blood cell samples. Study-wide conclusions, independent of this receptor: A later genetic analysis associated a missense DCLRE1C variant with V-gene and J-gene trimming of TCR beta chains, and an independent cohort replicated the association. In a later analysis, several top co-occurrence clusters were reported to appear linked to parvovirus B19, influenza, CMV and Epstein-Barr virus. Only TCR beta chains were sequenced in this cohort, and the absence of alpha or paired-chain data limited detectable features. A later genetic analysis reported fewer N-insertions in productive TCRs among donors in an Asian-associated ancestry cluster than the roughly 700-donor mean. Most TCR sequences were observed very rarely across donors, whereas some public TCRs were present in many individuals. In a later analysis, HLA-associated TCR beta chains were found to be more clonally expanded and to have lower generation probabilities than equally common non-associated chains. Because counts were too low, roughly 18 rarely observed V segments, including chromosome 9 orphons, were left out of the earlier analysis of 587 of the donors. Roughly uniform sequencing depth across donors was assumed in presence/absence analyses, although this assumption may not hold. Three of the identified cytomegalovirus-associated TCR beta chains were confirmed in vitro to be specific for cytomegalovirus antigens. When HLA alleles, especially DR and DQ, strongly co-occurred, attributing TCR associations to individual alleles was difficult. HLA typing was unavailable for some donors at each locus, so association tests used only the typed subset. Specific HLA alleles were associated with roughly 16,000 TCR beta sequences at a false discovery rate of 0.05 in a later analysis. A further reported finding was that TCR beta sequences accurately predicted the HLA-A and HLA-B alleles for most subjects in the first cohort. The study listed approximately 150 TCR beta chains as associated with cytomegalovirus. It was suggested by the authors that the approach could potentially be generalized to other disease states and immunological phenotypes. In both the original and validation cohorts, the classifier was reported to diagnose cytomegalovirus status with high specificity and sensitivity. The 87-base-pair reads could not distinguish some IMGT-functional V segments, including TRBV6-2 and TRBV6-3, so those segments were excluded. According to a later analysis, TCR association rates differed among HLA loci, with DRB1 alleles showing the most associated TCRs and HLA-C alleles showing the fewest. In an earlier analysis of a few hundred of the donors, most TCR beta V segments were observed in productive rearrangements about 87% or about 30% of the time, broadly matching IMGT annotations. In a later analysis, most CMV-associated TCR beta chains were found to appear HLA-restricted, with HLA associations seemingly driven largely by CMV exposure. Correlated functional status among segregating V segments might reflect linkage disequilibrium, but an unknown experimental factor could not be ruled out. For the cohort, immune exposure information was limited to CMV serostatus. The sequencing pipeline was judged likely to have produced a cluster of highly shared sequence variants as a technical artifact.

The chain employs TRBV14 and TRBJ1-1, with the D gene not confidently named. The clonotype originates from a man between 18 and 35 years old in good health and CMV-seronegative. Input material: PBMCs. The bases are TGTGCCAGCGGCGGTATCACTGAAGCTTTCTTT. Translated, this gives CASGGITEAFF.